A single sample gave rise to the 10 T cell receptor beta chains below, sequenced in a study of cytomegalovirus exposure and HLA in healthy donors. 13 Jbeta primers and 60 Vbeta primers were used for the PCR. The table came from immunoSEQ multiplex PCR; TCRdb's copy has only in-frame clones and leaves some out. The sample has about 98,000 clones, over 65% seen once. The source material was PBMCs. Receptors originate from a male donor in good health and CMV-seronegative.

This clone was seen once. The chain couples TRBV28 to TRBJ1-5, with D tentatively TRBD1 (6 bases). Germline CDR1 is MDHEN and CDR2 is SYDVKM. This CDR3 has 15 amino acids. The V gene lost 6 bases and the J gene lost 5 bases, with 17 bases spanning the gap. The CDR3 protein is CASSSADSSYQPQHF. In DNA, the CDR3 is TGTGCCAGCAGCTCGGCGGACAGTAGTTATCAGCCCCAGCATTTT.

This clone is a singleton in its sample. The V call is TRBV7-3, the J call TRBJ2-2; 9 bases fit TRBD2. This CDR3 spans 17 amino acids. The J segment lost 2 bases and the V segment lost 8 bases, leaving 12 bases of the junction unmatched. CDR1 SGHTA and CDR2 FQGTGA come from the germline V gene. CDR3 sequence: CASARPASGINTGELFF. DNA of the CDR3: TGTGCCAGCGCCCGACCCGCTAGCGGGATAAACACCGGGGAGCTGTTTTTT.

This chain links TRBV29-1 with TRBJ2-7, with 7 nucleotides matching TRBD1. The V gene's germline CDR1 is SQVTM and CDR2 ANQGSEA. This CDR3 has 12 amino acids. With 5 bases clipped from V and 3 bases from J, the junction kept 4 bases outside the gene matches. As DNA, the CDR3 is TGCAGCGTTAAGGGGGACAGCTACGAGCAGTACTTC. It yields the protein CSVKGDSYEQYF.

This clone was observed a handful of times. The CDR3 loop is CASSEYAHDSGSTTDTQYF. The CDR3 bases are TGCGCCAGCAGTGAGTACGCCCACGATAGCGGGAGTACCACAGATACGCAGTATTTT. The V and J genes are TRBV10-1 and TRBJ2-3, with 9 bases that match TRBD2. This CDR3 spans 19 amino acids. The junction had 13 bases not matched to a gene; V was cut back by 1 base and J by 2 bases. Looked up from germline, CDR1 is WNHNN and CDR2 is SYGVQD (reference sequence).

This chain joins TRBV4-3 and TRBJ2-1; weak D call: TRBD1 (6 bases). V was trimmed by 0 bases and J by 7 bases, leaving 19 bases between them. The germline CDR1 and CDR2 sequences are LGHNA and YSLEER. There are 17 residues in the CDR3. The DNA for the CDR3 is TGCGCCAGCAGCCAAGATCCCAGCAGGGGTAGTGTGAATGAGCAGTTCTTC. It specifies CASSQDPSRGSVNEQFF.

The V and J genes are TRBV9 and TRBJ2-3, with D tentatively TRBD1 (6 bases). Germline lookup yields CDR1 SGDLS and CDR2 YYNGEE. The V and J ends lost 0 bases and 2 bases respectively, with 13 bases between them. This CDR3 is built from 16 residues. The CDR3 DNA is TGTGCCAGCAGCGTAGGAGCCCAGGGGAACACAGATACGCAGTATTTT. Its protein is CASSVGAQGNTDTQYF.

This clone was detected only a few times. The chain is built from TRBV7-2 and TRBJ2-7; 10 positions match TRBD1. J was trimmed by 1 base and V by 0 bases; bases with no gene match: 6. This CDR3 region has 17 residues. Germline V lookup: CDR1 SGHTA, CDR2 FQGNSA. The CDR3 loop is CASSLALTGQGSYEQYF. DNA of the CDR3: TGTGCCAGCAGCTTAGCCTTAACGGGACAGGGGTCCTACGAGCAGTACTTC.

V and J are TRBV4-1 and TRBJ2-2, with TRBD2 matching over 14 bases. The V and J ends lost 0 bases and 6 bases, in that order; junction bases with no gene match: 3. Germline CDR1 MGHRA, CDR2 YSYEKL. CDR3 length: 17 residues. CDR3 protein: CASSQEAGLAGAGELFF. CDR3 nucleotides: TGCGCCAGCAGCCAAGAGGCGGGACTAGCGGGAGCCGGGGAGCTGTTTTTT.

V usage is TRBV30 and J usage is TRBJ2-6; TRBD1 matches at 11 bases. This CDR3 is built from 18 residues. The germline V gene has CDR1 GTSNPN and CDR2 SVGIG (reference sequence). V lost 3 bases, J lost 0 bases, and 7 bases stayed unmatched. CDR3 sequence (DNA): TGTGCCTGGAGGGATCACGGGACAGGGGGCTCTGGGGCCAACGTCCTGACTTTC. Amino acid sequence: CAWRDHGTGGSGANVLTF.

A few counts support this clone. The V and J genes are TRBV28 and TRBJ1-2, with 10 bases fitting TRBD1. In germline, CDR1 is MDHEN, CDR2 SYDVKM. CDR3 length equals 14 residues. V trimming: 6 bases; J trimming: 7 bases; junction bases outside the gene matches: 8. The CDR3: CASRPGQGISGYTF. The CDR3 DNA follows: TGTGCCAGCAGGCCGGGACAGGGGATTTCTGGCTACACCTTC.